This entry features one T cell receptor beta chain sequence. This clone may be a read error of a much larger clone one base away. This record comes from a study of T cells in Graves' hyperthyroidism and ophthalmopathy. The CDR3 is 13 residues long. Germline CDR1 SSHAT, CDR2 FNYEAQ (reference sequence). TCR beta CDR3 regions were amplified from RNA. First-round RT-PCR of the TCR CDR3 relied on the HTBI primer set. TCRdb re-derived calls from the multiplex PCR reads in MiXCR, one entry per CDR3 protein. This sample carries hundreds of thousands of distinct CDR3 sequences, about 38% of them seen once, and the ten largest clones take more than 7%.

The sequence came from a man between 18 and 35 years old with Graves' hyperthyroidism. The sample taken for sequencing was blood. The V call is TRBV7-7, the J call TRBJ1-4; D uncertain. CDR3: CASGSGLKEKLFF. The CDR3 DNA follows: TGTGCTAGCGGCTCGGGTCTTAAGGAAAAACTGTTTTTT.